This TCR beta chain was captured in a study of blood T cell repertoires in COVID-19. Background on the study: Sources were T cells, B-cell-depleted T cells, or PBMCs; the material itself was cDNA or gDNA.

Seattle-derived patients entered the study during active infection and were followed longitudinally. Study processing details: For nucleated cells, counts were estimated from reference gene primer amplification. Assay used: immunoSEQ multiplex PCR; TCRdb lists only in-frame clones, some missing. The V and J calls and clone size were taken over from that table, and D and trimming were inferred from the DNA. The data contain under 250,000 clones, around nine tenths of them singletons. Between the trimmed V and J ends, which lost 11 bases and 0 bases, there was a span of 15 bases. There are 14 residues in the CDR3. The germline gives CDR1 MNHEY, CDR2 SVGAGI.

Sequenced sample: peripheral blood. The rearrangement joins TRBV6-5 to TRBJ2-3; TRBD2 might be the D (6 bases). This clonotype originated in a man in his sixties with COVID-19, enrolled during active disease. Written as DNA, the CDR3 is TGTGCCTCCCGGTGGGCGGGAAGCACAGATACGCAGTATTTT. This encodes CASRWAGSTDTQYF.